This T cell receptor (beta chain) derives from a study of blood T cell repertoires in COVID-19. Across the whole study: The cDNA or gDNA used as material had been derived from T cells, B-cell-depleted T cells, or PBMCs.

The CDR3 spans 14 residues. CDR1 GTSNPN and CDR2 SVGIG come from the germline V gene (reference sequence). The trim removed 0 bases at V and 5 bases at J, leaving 4 bases unmatched. Authors' analysis steps: Amplifying reference gene primers gave estimates of nucleated cell counts. Sequencing was performed with immunoSEQ multiplex PCR; in TCRdb, only in-frame clones are kept and a portion is missing. That table gives V, J and clone size, and the DNA gave D and trimming. The top ten hold about 12% of the sample, which has 110,000 to 150,000 clones, 65% to 80% seen once. The chain has TRBV30 and TRBJ1-1; 9 nucleotides agree with TRBD1. The clonotype was recovered from a man older than 75 with acute or convalescent COVID-19. Source material: peripheral blood. CDR3 nucleotides: TGTGCCTGGAGTGTACAGGGGGCTGGGACTGAAGCTTTCTTT. This sequence encodes CAWSVQGAGTEAFF.